The 30 T cell receptor beta chains listed next were all sequenced from one sample in a study of T cells in localized non-small cell lung cancer. Profiling relied on immunoSEQ multiplex PCR, and the TCRdb table lists in-frame clones only, not all of them. The repertoire holds several thousand clones, with approximately 18% as singletons. This specimen consisted of lung tumor tissue, obtained before any cancer treatment. These TCRs come from a man aged 40-75 years with stage I lung adenocarcinoma.

V usage is TRBV5-1 and J usage is TRBJ1-1; unclear D gene. Trimming shortened V by 1 base and J by 1 base, and 11 bases separated the two germline ends. The germline V gene encodes CDR1 SGHRS and CDR2 YFSETQ. This CDR3 is built from 15 residues. CDR3 loop: CASSLLGIQNTEAFF. The CDR3 coding sequence is TGCGCCAGCAGCTTGTTAGGGATACAGAACACTGAAGCTTTCTTT.

The chain couples TRBV15 to TRBJ2-1; D is possibly TRBD2 (6 bases). The CDR3 sequence is 15 residues long. Germline lookup yields CDR1 LNHNV and CDR2 YYDKDF (reference sequence). V was cut by 0 bases and J by 1 base, with 7 bases left in between. The CDR3 DNA follows: TGTGCCACCAGCAGAGAAAGCGGGTCCTACAATGAGCAGTTCTTC. Amino acid sequence: CATSRESGSYNEQFF.

This clone was seen more than once but under ten times. The chain couples TRBV15 to TRBJ2-6, with 8 positions matching TRBD1. Germline assignment: CDR1 LNHNV and CDR2 YYDKDF (reference sequence). J was trimmed by 0 bases and V by 5 bases; bases with no gene match: 6. The CDR3 spans 17 residues. The CDR3 here is CATSGVQGDSGANVLTF. The DNA for the CDR3 is TGTGCCACCAGCGGGGTACAGGGGGACTCTGGGGCCAACGTCCTGACTTTC.

A few counts support this clone. The chain combines TRBV19 with TRBJ2-2; either TRBD1 or TRBD2 may supply D (5 bases each). Trimming stripped 3 bases from V and 0 bases from J, with 8 bases between. The germline V gene has CDR1 LNHDA and CDR2 SQIVND (reference sequence). This CDR3 comprises 15 residues. CDR3 in amino acids: CASSIWGTNTGELFF. The DNA for the CDR3 is TGTGCCAGTAGTATCTGGGGGACGAACACCGGGGAGCTGTTTTTT.

This clone was counted only a few times. J is TRBJ1-5 and V is TRBV28; D might be TRBD1 (6 bases). Between the trimmed V and J ends, which lost 6 bases and 2 bases, there was a span of 26 bases. The CDR3 loop spans 19 amino acids. Germline values: CDR1 MDHEN, CDR2 SYDVKM. This CDR3 is CASSPTPGTIIGGNQPQHF. DNA of the CDR3: TGTGCCAGCAGCCCTACTCCCGGGACAATCATCGGTGGCAATCAGCCCCAGCATTTT.

By sample share, this clone is medium-sized. DNA for the CDR3: TGTGCCAGCAATCTCCAGGGTGGTGAAGCTTTCTTT. As protein: CASNLQGGEAFF. The V gene is TRBV28, the J gene TRBJ1-1; D possibly corresponds to TRBD1 (5 bases). Germline V lookup: CDR1 MDHEN, CDR2 SYDVKM. There are 12 residues in the CDR3. V was shortened by 7 bases and J by 7 bases, with 13 bases between the two germline ends.

The chain links TRBV11-3 to TRBJ1-1; TRBD1 is a possible D gene (5 bases). Trimming took off 1 base at V and 5 bases at J, with 11 bases between the two ends. The CDR3 covers 14 residues. Germline CDR1 is SGHNT and CDR2 is YENEEA. Here the CDR3 reads CASSLVGGGTEAFF. The CDR3 DNA follows: TGTGCCAGCAGCTTAGTGGGGGGTGGGACTGAAGCTTTCTTT.

This chain connects TRBV10-2 to TRBJ2-1; the match to TRBD2 covers 10 bases. Germline CDR1 is WSHSY and CDR2 is SAAADI. V gave up 2 bases and J gave up 5 bases; unmatched junction bases: 3. There are 15 residues in the CDR3. The CDR3 coding sequence is TGCGCCAGCAGTGAGATAACTAGCGGGGACAATGAGCAGTTCTTC. Its protein product is CASSEITSGDNEQFF.

This sequence joins TRBV19 and TRBJ1-1; unclear D gene. The CDR3 has 14 amino acids. V lost 8 bases and J lost 11, with 24 bases in between. Germline CDR1 is LNHDA and CDR2 is SQIVND (reference sequence). CDR3 DNA: TGTGCCAGTCGCCTAGATTTTGACATTGAGGCGGCTTTCTTT. Translating gives CASRLDFDIEAAFF.

This clone was seen a few times. The chain is built from TRBV6-8 and TRBJ2-1; D is perhaps TRBD2 (6 bases). This CDR3 is built from 15 residues. Germline V gene sequence: CDR1 MNHGY, CDR2 SAAAGT. Trimming cost V 0 bases and J 9 bases, with 15 bases left between them. The CDR3 protein is CASSYSGLISGEQFF. DNA for the CDR3: TGTGCCAGCAGTTACTCGGGACTTATATCCGGTGAGCAGTTCTTC.

The V gene is TRBV5-1, the J gene TRBJ2-7, with 8 bases fitting TRBD1. The CDR3 contains 14 residues. V lost 4 bases, J lost 3 bases, and 6 bases stayed unmatched. The germline V gene encodes CDR1 SGHRS and CDR2 YFSETQ. CDR3 in DNA: TGCGCCAGCAGCCCCGGGACAGGTGACTACGAGCAGTACTTC. It codes for CASSPGTGDYEQYF.

This clone was seen more than once but under ten times. V usage is TRBV9 and J usage is TRBJ2-2; TRBD1 might be the D (5 bases). CDR3 length: 14 amino acids. The germline V and J ends were trimmed by 5 bases and 7 bases, with 15 bases remaining between them. Germline V CDR1 and CDR2: SGDLS, YYNGEE. The CDR3 here is CASSEKGSSGELFF. The CDR3 DNA reads TGTGCCAGCAGTGAAAAGGGGTCCAGCGGGGAGCTGTTTTTT.

The V call is TRBV11-3, the J call TRBJ2-3; no firm D call. The V gene lost 1 base and the J gene lost 0 bases, with 5 bases spanning the gap. The CDR3 length is 14 residues. Germline V gene lookup returns CDR1 SGHNT and CDR2 YENEEA. CDR3 coding DNA: TGTGCCAGCAGCTTAGTAAGGAGCACAGATACGCAGTATTTT. It codes for CASSLVRSTDTQYF. Based on the CDR3 plus reference TRBV11-3 and TRBJ2-3, the full variable domain is EAGVVQSPRYKIIEKKQPVAFWCNPISGHNTLYWYLQNLGQGPELLIRYENEEAVDDSQLPKDRFSAERLKGVDSTLKIQPAELGDSAVYLCASSLVRSTDTQYFGPGTRLTVL.

The chain carries TRBV12-5 and TRBJ2-5, with 9 bases lining up with TRBD2. This CDR3 comprises 12 residues. The germline gives CDR1 LGHNT, CDR2 FRNRAP. The CDR3: CASLLAGETQYF. In DNA form, the CDR3 reads TGTGCCAGCCTACTAGCGGGAGAGACCCAGTACTTC.

This clone showed up just a few times. The V call is TRBV19, the J call TRBJ1-2; 7 nucleotides match TRBD1. CDR3 length: 13 amino acids. CDR1 is LNHDA and CDR2 is SQIVND in the germline V gene (reference sequence). Losses at the gene ends were 6 bases for V and 6 bases for J; bases not matched to a gene: 7. The CDR3 DNA reads as TGTGCCAGTAGCCTAGACAGGGTAAATGGCTACACCTTC. Protein product: CASSLDRVNGYTF.

This clone has more than one count but fewer than ten. The chain links TRBV19 to TRBJ2-2, with D uncertain. The V gene's germline CDR1 is LNHDA and CDR2 SQIVND (reference sequence). V was shortened by 3 bases and J by 3 bases, with 14 bases between the two germline ends. There are 16 residues in the CDR3. The CDR3 DNA reads TGTGCCAGTAGTATGGGTACTGGCCGATACACCGGGGAGCTGTTTTTT. This codes for CASSMGTGRYTGELFF.

This clone was recorded many times. The rearrangement joins TRBV11-3 to TRBJ1-3; 11 nucleotides align to TRBD1. There are 18 residues in the CDR3. Germline trimming cut 3 bases from V and 0 bases from J; bases unmatched to any gene: 7. Germline V gene lookup returns CDR1 SGHNT and CDR2 YENEEA. CDR3 in amino acids: CASSLVGQGGNSGNTIYF. The CDR3 nucleotides are TGTGCCAGCAGCTTGGTGGGACAGGGGGGAAACTCTGGAAACACCATATATTTT.

This clone was counted between two and nine times. The gene calls are TRBV10-1 and TRBJ2-1; the match to TRBD2 covers 8 bases. V shed 6 bases, J shed 4 bases, and the junction held 11 bases outside the gene matches. CDR1 is WNHNN, CDR2 SYGVQD, per germline (reference sequence). This CDR3 region has 16 residues. CDR3 region: CASSQAMVAGYNEQFF. For the CDR3, the DNA is TGCGCCAGCAGCCAGGCGATGGTAGCGGGGTACAATGAGCAGTTCTTC.

By share, this clone counts as large (0.1 to 1%). The chain has TRBV19 and TRBJ2-1; D remains ambiguous. The CDR3 is 13 amino acids. The V end lost 4 bases, the J end lost 9 bases, and 13 bases lay between the germline ends. Germline values: CDR1 LNHDA, CDR2 SQIVND (reference sequence). Here the CDR3 DNA reads TGTGCCAGTAGTACCCGGAAGTTACCTGAGCAGTTCTTC. Protein product: CASSTRKLPEQFF.

The chain uses TRBV18 and TRBJ2-7; 7 bases are shared with TRBD1. V was pared by 3 bases and J by 2 bases, with 22 bases of the junction left unmatched. CDR1 and CDR2 from the germline V gene are KGHSH and LQKENI. The CDR3 length is 20 residues. The CDR3 nucleotides read TGTGCCAGCTCACCGAGGGCTGGGAGCGCTCAGGGGGACCTCCCCTACGAGCAGTACTTC. Translation: CASSPRAGSAQGDLPYEQYF. The whole variable domain, remainder taken from reference TRBV18 and TRBJ2-7, is NAGVMQNPRHLVRRRGQEARLRCSPMKGHSHVYWYRQLPEEGLKFMVYLQKENIIDESGMPKERFSAEFPKEGPSILRIQQVVRGDSAAYFCASSPRAGSAQGDLPYEQYFGPGTRLTVT.

This chain joins TRBV14 and TRBJ2-3; D is possibly TRBD1 or TRBD2 (6 bases each). Germline-derived CDR1 and CDR2 are SGHDN and FVKESK. V lost 4 bases, J lost 0 bases, and 20 bases lay in between. The CDR3 has 18 residues. CDR3 DNA: TGTGCCAGCAGCCCGGTGCGAGGGGCGGGACATAGCACAGATACGCAGTATTTT. It specifies CASSPVRGAGHSTDTQYF.

The V and J genes are TRBV5-1 and TRBJ2-2; a weak D match, TRBD2 (7 bases). With 3 bases removed from V and 4 bases from J, the gap between germline ends came to 16 bases. This CDR3 has 16 residues. Germline CDR1 is SGHRS and CDR2 is YFSETQ. Here the CDR3 reads CASSSYVGGLTGELFF. DNA of the CDR3: TGCGCCAGCAGCTCCTACGTGGGGGGGCTCACCGGGGAGCTGTTTTTT.

This clone was picked up a small number of times. This sequence joins TRBV6-8 and TRBJ2-6, with D perhaps matching TRBD2 (5 bases). Germline V gives CDR1 MNHGY, CDR2 SAAAGT. The CDR3 spans 16 residues. The V gene lost 5 bases and the J gene lost 1 base, with 12 bases spanning the gap. The CDR3 nucleotides are TGTGCCAGCAGTGCCCGGGGAGAGTCTGGGGCCAACGTCCTGACTTTC. As protein: CASSARGESGANVLTF.

By its share, this clone is medium-sized. This sequence joins TRBV6-8 and TRBJ2-2; D is undetermined. Germline CDR1 and CDR2: MNHGY and SAAAGT. Trimming left V 3 bases short and J 6 bases short, with 8 bases between. The CDR3 is 13 residues long. The CDR3 DNA is TGTGCCAGCAGTTATGGGATCTCCGGGGAGCTGTTTTTT. Residues: CASSYGISGELFF.

The chain employs TRBV18 and TRBJ1-5; 8 bases match TRBD1. The CDR3 covers 14 residues. Germline-derived CDR1 and CDR2 are KGHSH and LQKENI. Germline trimming cut 2 bases from V and 7 bases from J; bases unmatched to any gene: 4. The CDR3 is CASSPADRGQPQHF. The CDR3 DNA follows: TGTGCCAGCTCACCAGCAGACAGGGGACAGCCCCAGCATTTT.

The rearrangement uses TRBV5-1 and TRBJ1-2; possibly TRBD1 for D (6 bases). This CDR3 spans 19 amino acids. Germline V gene sequence: CDR1 SGHRS, CDR2 YFSETQ. The ends were cut back, 1 base at V and 0 bases at J, with 22 bases in the middle. CDR3 loop: CASSLISRGYIVANYGYTF. DNA for the CDR3: TGCGCCAGCAGCTTGATTTCCAGGGGTTACATCGTAGCTAACTATGGCTACACCTTC.

V gene TRBV30 combines with J gene TRBJ1-5; D gene ambiguous. Trimming removed 0 bases from V and 3 bases from J, with 3 bases in between. Germline V gene sequence: CDR1 GTSNPN, CDR2 SVGIG (reference sequence). The length of the CDR3 is 12 residues. The CDR3 nucleotides read TGTGCCTGGAGTGTACCCAATCAGCCCCAGCATTTT. Translation gives CAWSVPNQPQHF.

The CDR3 DNA reads as TGTGCCAGCTCACCACATGCCGGAGACGAGCAGTACGTC. Translating it yields CASSPHAGDEQYV. This chain joins TRBV18 and TRBJ2-7, with unresolved D. Germline CDR1 and CDR2: KGHSH and LQKENI. This CDR3 region has 13 residues. The V end was cut by 1 base, the J end by 5 bases, with 9 bases between.

This rearrangement joins TRBV6-8 to TRBJ2-1; D is unresolved. Germline V gives CDR1 MNHGY, CDR2 SAAAGT. V lost 6 bases and J 5 bases, leaving 11 bases between the germline ends. The CDR3 extends over 13 amino acids. CDR3 amino acids: CASRPASNNEQFF. CDR3 coding DNA: TGTGCCAGCAGACCCGCGTCGAACAATGAGCAGTTCTTC.

The rearrangement joins TRBV11-1 to TRBJ2-4; TRBD2 might be the D (5 bases). The V and J ends lost 8 bases and 0 bases respectively, with 14 bases between them. CDR3 size: 15 residues. Germline V lookup: CDR1 SGHAT, CDR2 FQDESV (reference sequence). This CDR3 reads CASPLDSLAKNIQYF. CDR3 nucleotide sequence: TGTGCCAGCCCCTTGGACTCACTAGCCAAAAACATTCAGTACTTC.